Listed here are 32 T cell receptor beta chains from one sample, sequenced in a study of blood T cell repertoires in COVID-19. Method: immunoSEQ multiplex PCR; TCRdb's copy keeps in-frame clones and lacks some. The table shows 230,000 or so clones, with 84% occurring only once. The sequencing input was peripheral blood. All receptors come from a man in his fifties with active or convalescent COVID-19.

The genes are TRBV9 and TRBJ2-7; 9 nucleotides match TRBD1. The CDR3 is made up of 17 amino acids. Germline-derived CDR1 and CDR2 are SGDLS and YYNGEE. V lost 2 bases, J lost 7 bases, and 16 bases stayed unmatched. The CDR3 DNA sequence: TGTGCCAGCAGCGTCGGGACAGGGATAAGTAGGGCGGGGGAGCAGTACTTC. Translated: CASSVGTGISRAGEQYF.

The V and J genes are TRBV4-1 and TRBJ2-7, with TRBD2 matching over 8 bases. The ends lost 0 bases at V and 5 bases at J; junction bases unmatched: 6. Germline CDR1 is MGHRA and CDR2 is YSYEKL. The CDR3 extends over 15 amino acids. The CDR3 spells CASSQEGTSEDEQYF. The CDR3 DNA is TGCGCCAGCAGCCAAGAGGGGACTAGTGAGGACGAGCAGTACTTC.

The rearrangement joins TRBV12-3 or TRBV12-4 to TRBJ1-2; 8 nucleotides agree with TRBD1. J gave up 6 bases and V 6 bases, and 6 bases lay outside the gene matches. This CDR3 has 13 amino acids. The CDR3 region has the DNA TGTGCCAGCAGACGCGGACAGGGAGATGGCTACACCTTC. The encoded protein is CASRRGQGDGYTF.

In this sample, this clone turned up once. CDR3 protein: CASSLGHQTKNTEAFF. The CDR3 nucleotides are TGTGCCAGCAGCTTGGGACACCAGACAAAGAACACTGAAGCTTTCTTT. The chain couples TRBV5-4 to TRBJ1-1; no clear D gene. The germline CDR1 and CDR2 sequences are SGHNT and YYREEE (reference sequence). This CDR3 is 16 amino acids long. V was pared by 0 bases and J by 1 base, with 13 bases between.

The chain joins TRBV27 to TRBJ1-6, with D unclear. Germline lookup yields CDR1 MNHEY and CDR2 SMNVEV (reference sequence). This CDR3 has 12 amino acids. Trimming left V 4 bases short and J 8 bases short, with 6 bases between. CDR3 loop: CASSSVDSPLHF. CDR3 DNA: TGTGCCAGCAGTTCAGTTGATTCACCCCTCCACTTT.

The chain couples TRBV20-1 to TRBJ1-2, with D uncertain. This CDR3 is 12 amino acids long. V lost 3 bases, J lost 4 bases, and 9 bases lay in between. Germline CDR1 is DFQATT and CDR2 is SNEGSKA (reference sequence). The CDR3 DNA reads as TGCAGTGCTAGTCCCGGGTCCTATGGCTACACCTTC. This codes for CSASPGSYGYTF.

The J gene is TRBJ1-1, the V gene TRBV19; the D is unclear. The CDR3 totals 16 residues. CDR1 is LNHDA, CDR2 SQIVND, per germline (reference sequence). V was trimmed by 5 bases and J by 3 bases, leaving 19 bases between them. In DNA form, the CDR3 reads TGTGCCAGTAGTCCCCTCGGGAGTCGTGAGGACACTGAAGCTTTCTTT. Its protein product is CASSPLGSREDTEAFF.

This chain connects TRBV5-1 to TRBJ1-6; tentative D call: TRBD1 (5 bases). The CDR3 contains 16 residues. Trimming took off 1 base at V and 5 bases at J, with 13 bases between the two ends. From germline, CDR1 is SGHRS and CDR2 YFSETQ. The CDR3 bases are TGCGCCAGCAGCTTGTTTGGCAGGGCCGATAATTCACCCCTCCACTTT. It is translated as CASSLFGRADNSPLHF.

This clone has just one count. The chain couples TRBV7-9 to TRBJ2-1, with 8 bases that match TRBD1. Germline V gives CDR1 SEHNR, CDR2 FQNEAQ (reference sequence). The V gene end was trimmed by 5 bases and the J gene end by 3 bases; junction bases not matched to a gene: 6. The CDR3 spans 15 residues. Written as DNA, the CDR3 is TGTGCCAGCAGCCCTAGGACAGGGATCTACAATGAGCAGTTCTTC. It encodes CASSPRTGIYNEQFF. The complete variable domain, with remaining parts taken from reference TRBV7-9 and TRBJ2-1, reads DTGVSQNPRHKITKRGQNVTFRCDPISEHNRLYWYRQTLGQGPEFLTYFQNEAQLEKSRLLSDRFSAERPKGSFSTLEIQRTEQGDSAMYLCASSPRTGIYNEQFFGPGTRLTVL.

The gene calls are TRBV2 and TRBJ2-7, with 7 bases lining up with TRBD2. Germline V gene data show CDR1 as SNHLY and CDR2 as FYNNEI. The CDR3 sequence is 12 residues long. V lost 8 bases, J lost 1 base, and 2 bases stayed unmatched. The CDR3 coding sequence is TGTGCCAGCCTGGGGGGGTCCTACGAGCAGTACTTC. It specifies CASLGGSYEQYF.

This clone was seen only once. The chain recombines TRBV15 with TRBJ1-4; perhaps TRBD1 as D (5 bases). Germline loops: CDR1 LNHNV, CDR2 YYDKDF (reference sequence). Between the trimmed V and J ends, which lost 5 bases and 1 base, there was a span of 20 bases. CDR3 length: 18 residues. CDR3: CATSPGTRGAGTNEKLFF. The CDR3 nucleotides are TGTGCCACCAGCCCCGGGACTAGGGGAGCAGGAACTAATGAAAAACTGTTTTTT.

This chain links TRBV5-6 with TRBJ1-4; 11 bases are a match to TRBD1. This CDR3 spans 15 amino acids. Germline V gene lookup returns CDR1 SGHDT and CDR2 YYEEEE. The V and J ends lost 3 bases and 8 bases, in that order; junction bases with no gene match: 6. The CDR3 loop is CASSSRTGGREKLFF. The CDR3 nucleotides are TGTGCCAGCAGCTCACGGACAGGGGGCCGAGAAAAACTGTTTTTT.

The gene calls are TRBV3-1 (or the pseudogene TRBV3-2) and TRBJ1-2, with 7 bases fitting TRBD1. CDR3 length: 16 amino acids. J gave up 8 bases and V 1 base, and 13 bases lay outside the gene matches. Germline CDR1 reads LGHDT; CDR2 reads YNNKEL (reference sequence). The CDR3 loop reads CASSQGQGSLRSGYTF. CDR3 DNA sequence: TGTGCCAGCAGCCAAGGACAGGGATCTCTTCGGTCGGGCTACACCTTC.

V and J are TRBV19 and TRBJ1-4, with 9 bases that match TRBD1. CDR1 LNHDA and CDR2 SQIVND come from the germline V gene (reference sequence). The CDR3 length is 16 residues. Trimming took 5 bases from V and 7 from J; bases not matched to a gene: 11. In DNA form, the CDR3 reads TGTGCCAGTAGTTTCGTCAGGGGACAGGGTGGTGAAAAACTGTTTTTT. This gives the protein CASSFVRGQGGEKLFF.

This clone has a count of ten or more. The gene calls are TRBV7-8 and TRBJ1-1; D might be TRBD1 (5 bases). Trimming took 8 bases from V and 3 from J, leaving 13 bases between them. This CDR3 contains 13 residues. Germline V gene lookup returns CDR1 SGHVS and CDR2 FQNEAQ. The CDR3: CASGDSGYTEAFF. The CDR3 DNA reads as TGTGCCAGCGGAGACTCAGGGTACACTGAAGCTTTCTTT.

This chain connects TRBV5-4 to TRBJ2-7, with TRBD1 matching 9 bases. Per the germline V gene, CDR1 is SGHNT and CDR2 is YYREEE (reference sequence). The V gene end was trimmed by 4 bases and the J gene end by 3 bases; junction bases not matched to a gene: 2. The CDR3 is 13 amino acids. CDR3 residues: CASSRDRDYEQYF. CDR3 DNA: TGTGCCAGCAGCAGGGACAGGGACTACGAGCAGTACTTC. Variable domain in full (rest from reference TRBV5-4 and TRBJ2-7): ETGVTQSPTHLIKTRGQQVTLRCSSQSGHNTVSWYQQALGQGPQFIFQYYREEENGRGNFPPRFSGLQFPNYSSELNVNALELDDSALYLCASSRDRDYEQYFGPGTRLTVT.

This chain connects TRBV29-1 to TRBJ1-1, with D unclear. The V gene's germline CDR1 is SQVTM and CDR2 ANQGSEA. The V end was cut by 6 bases, the J end by 1 base, with 6 bases between. The length of the CDR3 is 11 residues. CDR3 amino acids: CSVNKNTEAFF. In nucleotides, the CDR3 is TGCAGCGTAAATAAGAACACTGAAGCTTTCTTT.

This clone was detected once. V usage is TRBV6-5 and J usage is TRBJ1-5; 8 bases align to TRBD1. This CDR3 spans 14 amino acids. V trimming: 7 bases; J trimming: 4 bases; junction bases outside the gene matches: 6. Germline V gene data show CDR1 as MNHEY and CDR2 as SVGAGI. The CDR3 coding sequence is TGTGCCAGCATCAGGACAGGGCCTAATCAGCCCCAGCATTTT. Protein: CASIRTGPNQPQHF.

This clone was counted a single time. The rearrangement joins TRBV7-9 to TRBJ1-4, with D uncertain. The CDR3 spans 13 residues. Per germline, CDR1 SEHNR and CDR2 FQNEAQ (reference sequence). The V and J ends lost 5 bases and 3 bases respectively, with 7 bases between them. As DNA, the CDR3 is TGTGCCAGCAGCGCTTCAGCTAATGAAAAACTGTTTTTT. This translates into CASSASANEKLFF.

This clone was seen once. The chain uses TRBV7-2 and TRBJ1-4; TRBD1 is a possible D gene (5 bases). Germline V CDR1 and CDR2: SGHTA, FQGNSA. CDR3 length equals 14 residues. V was pared by 5 bases and J by 3 bases, with 10 bases between. The chain's CDR3 is CASSGGGANEKLFF. DNA for the CDR3: TGTGCCAGCAGCGGCGGGGGGGCTAATGAAAAACTGTTTTTT. The complete variable domain, with remaining parts taken from reference TRBV7-2 and TRBJ1-4, reads GAGVSQSPSNKVTEKGKDVELRCDPISGHTALYWYRQSLGQGLEFLIYFQGNSAPDKSGLPSDRFSAERTGGSVSTLTIQRTQQEDSAVYLCASSGGGANEKLFFGSGTQLSVL.

The chain uses TRBV24-1 and TRBJ2-1; the match to TRBD1 covers 7 bases. J lost 0 bases, V lost 0 bases, and 4 bases had no gene match. From germline, CDR1 is KGHDR and CDR2 SFDVKD. The CDR3 consists of 17 residues. The CDR3 DNA sequence: TGTGCCACCAGTGATTTGGACAGGGCTAGCTCCTACAATGAGCAGTTCTTC. Translating it yields CATSDLDRASSYNEQFF.

The CDR3 sequence is CASSSTYNEKLFF. DNA for the CDR3: TGTGCCAGCAGCTCCACCTATAATGAAAAACTGTTTTTT. This chain uses TRBV5-6 with TRBJ1-4, with unresolved D. The germline V and J ends were trimmed by 3 bases and 4 bases, with 7 bases remaining between them. Germline-derived CDR1 and CDR2 are SGHDT and YYEEEE. The CDR3 totals 13 residues.

The chain is built from TRBV4-3 and TRBJ1-6, with 7 nucleotides matching TRBD1. Germline V lookup: CDR1 LGHNA, CDR2 YSLEER. Unmatched junction bases numbered 5, after V lost 4 bases and J lost 2 bases. The CDR3 contains 16 residues. Here the CDR3 DNA reads TGCGCCAGCAGCCGAGACAGGGCAACCTATAATTCACCCCTCCACTTT. Protein: CASSRDRATYNSPLHF.

This clone was detected a few times. The rearrangement joins TRBV7-3 to TRBJ2-1, with TRBD2 as a possible D gene (6 bases). Trimming left V 0 bases short and J 10 bases short, with 16 bases between. The CDR3 totals 15 residues. Looked up from germline, CDR1 is SGHTA and CDR2 is FQGTGA. The CDR3 protein is CASSLTEGSLGEQFF. The CDR3 nucleotides read TGTGCCAGCAGCTTAACGGAGGGATCGCTCGGGGAGCAGTTCTTC.

The CDR3 sequence: CASTARQGITDTQYF. CDR3 DNA: TGTGCCAGCACCGCACGACAGGGAATCACAGATACGCAGTATTTT. The chain combines TRBV2 with TRBJ2-3; TRBD1 agrees at 7 bases. Germline CDR1 reads SNHLY; CDR2 reads FYNNEI. This CDR3 is built from 15 residues. Germline trimming cut 7 bases from V and 2 bases from J; bases unmatched to any gene: 9. The full variable domain, rest sourced from reference TRBV2 and TRBJ2-3, is EPEVTQTPSHQVTQMGQEVILRCVPISNHLYFYWYRQILGQKVEFLVSFYNNEISEKSEIFDDQFSVERPDGSNFTLKIRSTKLEDSAMYFCASTARQGITDTQYFGPGTRLTVL.

The rearrangement links TRBV21-1 to TRBJ1-1. TRBV21-1 counts as a pseudogene. This CDR3 comprises 16 residues. This chain's CDR3 is CASSSRAEGGNTEAFF. The DNA of the CDR3 is TGTGCCAGCAGCTCCCGGGCGGAGGGAGGGAACACTGAAGCTTTCTTT.

This clone has a count of ten or more. The chain carries TRBV10-3 and TRBJ1-2, with TRBD1 matching 10 bases. Looked up from germline, CDR1 is ENHRY and CDR2 is SYGVKD. Trimming took 0 bases from V and 7 from J; bases not matched to a gene: 8. The CDR3 covers 16 residues. CDR3 sequence: CAISESDRGRWVGYTF. The CDR3 bases are TGTGCCATCAGTGAGTCAGACAGGGGGCGCTGGGTTGGCTACACCTTC.

This chain connects TRBV15 to TRBJ2-5; no clear D. Germline lookup yields CDR1 LNHNV and CDR2 YYDKDF (reference sequence). The CDR3 has 12 amino acids. V was cut by 1 base and J by 4 bases, with 4 bases left in between. CDR3 in DNA: TGTGCCACCAGCAGAGTCCGAGAGACCCAGTACTTC. As protein: CATSRVRETQYF. Full variable domain (missing parts from reference TRBV15 and TRBJ2-5): DAMVIQNPRYQVTQFGKPVTLSCSQTLNHNVMYWYQQKSSQAPKLLFHYYDKDFNNEADTPDNFQSRRPNTSFCFLDIRSPGLGDTAMYLCATSRVRETQYFGPGTRLLVL.

This clone was observed once. The genes are TRBV7-9 and TRBJ1-4; TRBD1 aligns across 7 bases. J was trimmed by 8 bases and V by 0 bases; bases with no gene match: 6. Per the germline V gene, CDR1 is SEHNR and CDR2 is FQNEAQ (reference sequence). There are 15 residues in the CDR3. The CDR3 protein is CASSLAAGGNEKLFF. The CDR3, as DNA: TGTGCCAGCAGCTTAGCGGCAGGGGGAAACGAAAAACTGTTTTTT. Looking up the rest from reference TRBV7-9 and TRBJ1-4 gives the full variable domain: DTGVSQNPRHKITKRGQNVTFRCDPISEHNRLYWYRQTLGQGPEFLTYFQNEAQLEKSRLLSDRFSAERPKGSFSTLEIQRTEQGDSAMYLCASSLAAGGNEKLFFGSGTQLSVL.

The chain carries TRBV6-6 and TRBJ2-3; 11 bases are a match to TRBD2. The CDR3 sequence is 16 residues long. CDR1 is MNHNY and CDR2 is SVGAGI in the germline V gene (reference sequence). The trim removed 2 bases at V and 4 bases at J, leaving 5 bases unmatched. The CDR3 loop reads CASSYVTSGGADTQYF. In nucleotides, the CDR3 is TGTGCCAGCAGTTACGTCACTAGCGGGGGTGCAGATACGCAGTATTTT.

CDR3 sequence (DNA): TGTGCCAGTAACCCAGGTAGCAATCAGCCCCAGCATTTT. It is translated as CASNPGSNQPQHF. The V gene is TRBV19, the J gene TRBJ1-5; D ambiguous. Looked up from germline, CDR1 is LNHDA and CDR2 is SQIVND (reference sequence). The ends were cut back, 7 bases at V and 0 bases at J, with 7 bases in the middle. This CDR3 is 13 amino acids long.

This clone was picked up one time. The CDR3 is CASTQMTAGTQYF. The CDR3 DNA sequence: TGCGCCAGCACCCAGATGACAGCAGGGACGCAGTATTTT. The chain uses TRBV10-2 and TRBJ2-3; D might be TRBD1 (5 bases). V lost 7 bases, J lost 9 bases, and 17 bases lay in between. The CDR3 loop spans 13 amino acids. Germline V gives CDR1 WSHSY, CDR2 SAAADI.